The T cell receptor beta chain under discussion was sequenced for a study of blood T cells in healthy people across ages. Study information: Using template switching, researchers captured about one barcoded beta molecule for each two T cells. Study results and limitations: With naive T cell percentage, TCR beta diversity showed a strong correlation. As age increased, TCR beta diversity per million T cells fell in a roughly linear fashion.

CDR1 is DFQATT and CDR2 is SNEGSKA in the germline V gene (reference sequence). CDR3 size: 13 residues. Trimming took 0 bases from V and 7 from J, leaving 12 bases between them. The use of a sample-barcoded 5' primer and a J-beta primer mix characterized a second PCR of roughly 6 to 11 cycles. Each cDNA was tagged by a template-switch adaptor containing 12 random nucleotides. TCRdb itself ran the 5' RACE reads through MiXCR, one entry per CDR3 protein. This sample yields hundreds of thousands of distinct CDR3 sequences, of which around 45% are seen a single time; around 21% belongs to the top ten. This clonotype showed up just a few times. The antigen is undetermined.

Specimen: blood. The gene calls are TRBV20-1 and TRBJ1-2; D is perhaps TRBD1 (5 bases). The sequence came from a man between 60 and 70 years old in good health. CDR3 nucleotides: TGCAGTGCTAGAGAGGGGACGGGAGGTGGCTACACCTTC. Amino acid sequence: CSAREGTGGGYTF.